A selection of T cell receptor beta chains follows, all from one sample in a study of cytomegalovirus exposure and HLA in healthy donors. Libraries were prepared by immunoSEQ multiplex PCR; TCRdb keeps only in-frame clonotypes and omits some of them. The sample yields approximately 260,000 clones, approximately 85% seen once. The source material was PBMCs. The receptors originated from a middle-aged woman in good health and CMV-seropositive. Each CDR3 is given with its conserved first and last residue. Each record gives: V gene, clone size, J gene, D gene, CDR3 protein, CDR3 DNA. The D gene is left open where the match is weak. A clone size is listed for some rows: how often the clone was seen (once, few, many), or a class if it is expanded.

TRBV28	-	TRBJ2-3	TRBD2	CASSLEAGVRSTQYF	TGTGCCAGCAGTTTAGAAGCGGGAGTACGGAGTACGCAGTATTTT
TRBV5-8	-	TRBJ2-5	TRBD2	CASPQGGAAGEQYF	TGTGCCAGCCCCCAAGGGGGGGCAGCGGGGGAGCAGTACTTC
TRBV6-5	-	TRBJ1-6	TRBD1	CASSSDRGYNSPLHF	TGTGCCAGCAGTTCCGACAGGGGCTATAATTCACCCCTCCACTTT
TRBV7-3	-	TRBJ1-3	-	CASSMTGSGNTIYF	TGTGCCAGCAGCATGACAGGCTCTGGAAACACCATATATTTT
TRBV7-3	once	TRBJ2-3	-	CASSDQGADTQYF	TGTGCCAGCAGCGATCAGGGTGCAGATACGCAGTATTTT
TRBV7-2	few	TRBJ1-1	-	CASTKDLGGFMNTEAFF	TGTGCCAGCACCAAAGACCTGGGAGGTTTTATGAACACTGAAGCTTTCTTT
TRBV6-1	-	TRBJ2-2	TRBD1	CASGDRGLNTGELFF	TGTGCCAGCGGTGACAGGGGGCTTAACACCGGGGAGCTGTTTTTT
TRBV2	-	TRBJ2-5	TRBD2	CASTTGRGGTQYF	TGTGCCAGCACTACAGGCCGCGGGGGGACCCAGTACTTC
TRBV7-6	-	TRBJ2-1	TRBD2	CASSLFRGTSGIGYEQFF	TGTGCCAGCAGCTTATTCCGAGGGACTAGCGGGATTGGGTATGAGCAGTTCTTC
TRBV5-1	-	TRBJ1-2	TRBD1	CASSLGGTVNYGYTF	TGCGCCAGCAGCTTGGGAGGGACAGTCAACTATGGCTACACCTTC
TRBV27	-	TRBJ2-4	TRBD2	CASSLSVGRAKNIQYF	TGTGCCAGCAGTTTATCGGTCGGGAGGGCCAAAAACATTCAGTACTTC
TRBV7-2	few	TRBJ2-1	TRBD2	CASSSRRRSGSLYNEQFF	TGTGCCAGCAGCTCCAGACGCCGTAGCGGGAGTCTCTACAATGAGCAGTTCTTC
TRBV5-8	-	TRBJ2-6	-	CASSSGGTAGANVLTF	TGTGCCAGCAGCTCCGGCGGCACGGCTGGGGCCAACGTCCTGACTTTC
TRBV7-8	-	TRBJ1-4	TRBD1	CASSLEKDRGEKLFF	TGTGCCAGCAGCTTAGAGAAGGACAGGGGGGAAAAACTGTTTTTT
TRBV18	-	TRBJ2-1	TRBD2	CASSTMLAGSYNEQFF	TGTGCCAGCTCCACGATGCTAGCGGGATCCTACAATGAGCAGTTCTTC
TRBV14	-	TRBJ1-1	-	CASSHERGLKNTEAFF	TGTGCCAGCAGCCATGAACGCGGCCTTAAGAACACTGAAGCTTTCTTT
TRBV7-9	-	TRBJ1-2	TRBD1	CASRIPQGNGYTF	TGTGCCAGCAGGATCCCACAGGGGAATGGCTACACCTTC
TRBV28	-	TRBJ2-2	-	CASSLGLAPNTGELFF	TGTGCCAGCAGTTTAGGGCTAGCCCCAAACACCGGGGAGCTGTTTTTT
TRBV11-2	-	TRBJ1-4	TRBD1	CASSLDPTGLNEKLFF	TGTGCCAGCAGCTTGGATCCGACAGGGCTAAATGAAAAACTGTTTTTT
TRBV10-3	once	TRBJ1-1	-	CAISTGMNTEAFF	TGTGCCATCAGTACAGGTATGAACACTGAAGCTTTCTTT
TRBV19	few	TRBJ2-7	-	CASSIDPVRGQYF	TGTGCCAGTAGTATAGATCCGGTCCGAGGGCAGTACTTC
TRBV19	-	TRBJ1-1	-	CASSPQGLNTEAFF	TGTGCCAGTAGCCCTCAGGGTCTTAACACTGAAGCTTTCTTT
TRBV5-1	-	TRBJ2-3	TRBD1	CASSLAPQGAGTDTQYF	TGCGCCAGCAGCTTGGCCCCCCAGGGGGCAGGCACAGATACGCAGTATTTT
TRBV25-1	few	TRBJ1-2	-	CASSGGWYGYTF	TGTGCCTCTTCTGGGGGGTGGTACGGCTACACCTTC
TRBV4-2	-	TRBJ2-7	TRBD2	CASSQGLAGPRSSYEQYF	TGTGCCAGCAGCCAAGGACTAGCGGGACCTCGGAGCTCCTACGAGCAGTACTTC
TRBV11-2	once	TRBJ2-3	-	CASSLDRGGVDTQYF	TGTGCCAGCAGCTTAGACCGGGGCGGGGTAGATACGCAGTATTTT
TRBV10-3	-	TRBJ1-2	TRBD1	CAISYDRGLDYGYTF	TGTGCCATCAGTTACGACAGGGGGCTGGACTATGGCTACACCTTC
TRBV6-5	-	TRBJ2-7	-	CASSYLGARPYEQYF	TGTGCCAGCAGTTACCTGGGGGCGCGTCCCTACGAGCAGTACTTC
TRBV5-4	-	TRBJ1-2	-	CASSLVAGDGYTF	TGTGCCAGCAGCTTGGTGGCAGGGGATGGCTACACCTTC
TRBV5-1	-	TRBJ2-7	TRBD2	CASSIDGTSGYEQYF	TGCGCCAGCAGCATAGACGGGACTAGCGGCTACGAGCAGTACTTC
TRBV9	-	TRBJ2-5	-	CASSVVPSRETQYF	TGTGCCAGCAGCGTAGTTCCTAGTAGAGAGACCCAGTACTTC